This T cell receptor (beta chain) was sequenced for a study of high-grade serous ovarian cancer treatment subgroups. Findings and caveats of the study: Bulk tumor TCR sequencing gave no spatial information.

Germline-derived CDR1 and CDR2 are SGHTA and FQGNSA. The CDR3 sequence is 14 residues long. The V end lost 0 bases, the J end lost 7 bases, and 10 bases lay between the germline ends. Of note for this clone: What it recognizes is unknown.

The protocol was immunoSEQ multiplex PCR, while the TCRdb copy is restricted to in-frame clones and leaves out a portion. This sample yields a few thousand clones, of which 70% to 75% are seen a single time; roughly 8.6% belongs to the top ten. Tumor samples were taken before definitive surgery or chemotherapy. This receptor was identified in a human donor with high-grade serous ovarian cancer. This rearrangement joins TRBV7-2 to TRBJ1-5; D possibly corresponds to TRBD1 (5 bases). Sequencing was performed on tumor tissue. This CDR3 reads CASSLAGQGQPQHF. CDR3 DNA sequence: TGTGCCAGCAGCTTAGCTGGGCAGGGCCAGCCCCAGCATTTT.